Below are 8 T cell receptor beta chains sequenced from a single sample in a study of blood T cell repertoires in COVID-19. The table came from immunoSEQ multiplex PCR; TCRdb's copy has only in-frame clones and leaves some out. The sample includes 120,000 to 150,000 clones, 88% of them seen just once. Sequenced sample: peripheral blood. The receptor source for this set is a man aged 45-65 years with active or convalescent COVID-19.

The chain links TRBV6-6 to TRBJ2-7; 7 positions match TRBD1. The CDR3 runs 14 residues. The junction had 6 bases not matched to a gene; V was cut back by 5 bases and J by 2 bases. Germline-derived CDR1 and CDR2 are MNHNY and SVGAGI (reference sequence). Written as DNA, the CDR3 is TGTGCCAGCAGTCGCGGTCAGGGGGCCTACGAGCAGTACTTC. Protein product: CASSRGQGAYEQYF.

This clone has just one count. V usage is TRBV2 and J usage is TRBJ1-1; a weak D match, TRBD1 (5 bases). In germline, CDR1 is SNHLY, CDR2 FYNNEI. V lost 7 bases and J 11 bases, leaving 20 bases between the germline ends. This CDR3 region has 13 residues. The CDR3 DNA follows: TGTGCCAGCACTTATACAGGCCTCGATGTGGCTTTCTTT. Protein sequence: CASTYTGLDVAFF.

The chain is built from TRBV11-2 and TRBJ1-3, with TRBD1 identical over 7 bases. The CDR3 length is 14 residues. The germline V gene encodes CDR1 SGHAT and CDR2 FQNNGV. Losses at the gene ends were 5 bases for V and 5 bases for J; bases not matched to a gene: 6. CDR3 sequence reads: CASSGRDRRNTIYF. In nucleotides, the CDR3 is TGTGCCAGCAGCGGCCGGGACAGACGAAACACCATATATTTT.

The chain recombines TRBV6-6 with TRBJ1-5; unclear D gene. V gave up 4 bases and J gave up 2 bases, with 6 bases separating them. Germline values: CDR1 MNHNY, CDR2 SVGAGI (reference sequence). This CDR3 spans 13 amino acids. The CDR3 DNA reads TGTGCCAGCAGTTTTTCCGGCAATCAGCCCCAGCATTTT. Encoded protein: CASSFSGNQPQHF.

V and J are TRBV6-4 and TRBJ1-5; D uncertain. The CDR3 extends over 16 amino acids. Deletions cut 0 bases from V and 5 bases from J, with 14 bases between. Germline assignment: CDR1 MRHNA and CDR2 SNTAGT. The CDR3: CASSDSRVWAHQPQHF. The CDR3 DNA sequence: TGTGCCAGCAGTGACTCGAGAGTGTGGGCCCATCAGCCCCAGCATTTT.

Points on this clone: The sample holds other DNA sequences that translate to the same CDR3. The gene calls are TRBV6-5 and TRBJ2-3, with D tentatively TRBD2 (6 bases). CDR1 and CDR2 (germline): MNHEY, SVGAGI. Trimming left V 0 bases short and J 0 bases short, with 7 bases between. The CDR3 covers 15 residues. CDR3 in amino acids: CASSYSGGSTDTQYF. CDR3 nucleotide sequence: TGTGCCAGCAGTTACTCCGGGGGAAGCACAGATACGCAGTATTTT.

J is TRBJ2-7 and V is TRBV5-1; the match to TRBD1 covers 8 bases. The ends lost 1 base at V and 3 bases at J; junction bases unmatched: 6. CDR3 length: 15 amino acids. Germline CDR1 SGHRS, CDR2 YFSETQ. The DNA for the CDR3 is TGCGCCAGCAGCTTGCTGACAGGGGCTAACTACGAGCAGTACTTC. It yields the protein CASSLLTGANYEQYF.

As DNA, the CDR3 is TGTGCCAGCAGCTTAGGAGGGTCTCAAAGTCTTGAGACCCAGTACTTC. It codes for CASSLGGSQSLETQYF. The chain couples TRBV7-9 to TRBJ2-5; possibly TRBD2 for D (5 bases). The germline V and J ends were trimmed by 1 base and 5 bases, with 17 bases remaining between them. The length of the CDR3 is 16 residues. Per germline, CDR1 SEHNR and CDR2 FQNEAQ (reference sequence).